This record concerns one TCR beta chain sequence. This sample is part of a study of blood T cell repertoires in COVID-19. Germline values: CDR1 LGHDT, CDR2 YNNKEL (reference sequence). Unmatched junction bases numbered 7, after V lost 4 bases and J lost 5 bases. This CDR3 contains 14 residues. Seattle patients were enrolled while actively infected and followed longitudinally. Original handling: Reference gene primer amplification gave nucleated cell count estimates. Data came from immunoSEQ multiplex PCR; TCRdb stores just in-frame clones and leaves some out. That table furnishes V, J and clone size, whereas the DNA furnished D and trimming. Of approximately 250,000 clones listed, 75% to 85% are singletons.

Sequencing input: peripheral blood. The TCR comes from a man in his fifties with COVID-19, enrolled during active disease. V gene TRBV3-1 (or the pseudogene TRBV3-2) combines with J gene TRBJ1-2; 7 nucleotides agree with TRBD1. The CDR3 DNA follows: TGTGCCAGCAGCCCTTCCCAGGGGGGTTATGGCTACACCTTC. This gives the protein CASSPSQGGYGYTF.